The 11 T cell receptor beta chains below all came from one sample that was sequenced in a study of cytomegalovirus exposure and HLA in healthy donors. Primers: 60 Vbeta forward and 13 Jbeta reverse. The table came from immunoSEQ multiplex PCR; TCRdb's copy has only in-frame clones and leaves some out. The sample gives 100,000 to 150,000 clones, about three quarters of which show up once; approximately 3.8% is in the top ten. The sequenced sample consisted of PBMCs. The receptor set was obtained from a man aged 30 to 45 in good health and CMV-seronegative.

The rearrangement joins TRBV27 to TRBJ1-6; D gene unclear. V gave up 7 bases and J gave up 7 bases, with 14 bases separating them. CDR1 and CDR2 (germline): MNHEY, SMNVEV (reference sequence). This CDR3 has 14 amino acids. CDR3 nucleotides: TGTGCCAGCACTATCGGAGCTAGCAATTCACCCCTCCACTTT. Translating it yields CASTIGASNSPLHF.

The CDR3 protein is CSVAGRVNTEAFF. In nucleotides, the CDR3 is TGCAGCGTTGCGGGCAGGGTAAACACTGAAGCTTTCTTT. The chain employs TRBV29-1 and TRBJ1-1; possibly TRBD1 for D (5 bases). V lost 4 bases and J lost 2, with 11 bases in between. The germline V gene has CDR1 SQVTM and CDR2 ANQGSEA. The CDR3 has 13 residues.

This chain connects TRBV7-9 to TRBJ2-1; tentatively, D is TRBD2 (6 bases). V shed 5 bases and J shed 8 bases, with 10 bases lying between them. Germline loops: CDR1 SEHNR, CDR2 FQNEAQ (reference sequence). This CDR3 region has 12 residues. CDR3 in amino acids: CASSDTSHEQFF. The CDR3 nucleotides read TGTGCCAGCAGCGATACTAGCCATGAGCAGTTCTTC.

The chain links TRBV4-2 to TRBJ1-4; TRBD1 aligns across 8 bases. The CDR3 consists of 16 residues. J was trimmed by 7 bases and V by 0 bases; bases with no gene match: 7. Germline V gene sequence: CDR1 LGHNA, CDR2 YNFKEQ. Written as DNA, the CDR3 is TGTGCCAGCAGCCAAGATTTGACAGGGGTGATTGAAAAACTGTTTTTT. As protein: CASSQDLTGVIEKLFF.

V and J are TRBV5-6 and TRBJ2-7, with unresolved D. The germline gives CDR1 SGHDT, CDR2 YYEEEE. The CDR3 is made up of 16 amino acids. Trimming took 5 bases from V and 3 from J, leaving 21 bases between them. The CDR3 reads CASRHSSTETLYEQYF. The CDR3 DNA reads TGTGCCAGCAGGCACAGTTCCACCGAGACACTCTACGAGCAGTACTTC.

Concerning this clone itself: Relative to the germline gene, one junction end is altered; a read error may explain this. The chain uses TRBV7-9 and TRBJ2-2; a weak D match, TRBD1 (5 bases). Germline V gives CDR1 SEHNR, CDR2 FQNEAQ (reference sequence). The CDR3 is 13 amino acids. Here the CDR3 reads CSSRIRDTGELFF. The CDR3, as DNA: TGTTCCAGCAGGATCAGGGACACCGGGGAGCTGTTTTTT.

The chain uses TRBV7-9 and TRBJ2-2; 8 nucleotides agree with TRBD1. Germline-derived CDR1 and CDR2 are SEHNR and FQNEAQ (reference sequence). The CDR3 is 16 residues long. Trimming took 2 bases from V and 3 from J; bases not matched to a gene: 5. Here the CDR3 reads CASSLLQGGYTGELFF. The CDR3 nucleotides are TGTGCCAGCAGCTTATTACAGGGGGGATACACCGGGGAGCTGTTTTTT.

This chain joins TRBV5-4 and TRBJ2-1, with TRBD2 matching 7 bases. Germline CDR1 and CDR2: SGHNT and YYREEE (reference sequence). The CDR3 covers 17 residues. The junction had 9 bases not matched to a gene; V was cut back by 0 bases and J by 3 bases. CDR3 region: CASSLASSGGNYNEQFF. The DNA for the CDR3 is TGTGCCAGCAGCTTGGCCTCTTCGGGGGGAAACTACAATGAGCAGTTCTTC.

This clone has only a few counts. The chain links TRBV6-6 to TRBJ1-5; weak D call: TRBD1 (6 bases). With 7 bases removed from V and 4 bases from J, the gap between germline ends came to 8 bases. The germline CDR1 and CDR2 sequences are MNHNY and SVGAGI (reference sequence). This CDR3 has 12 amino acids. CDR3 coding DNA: TGTGCCAGCATAGGGGGAAATCAGCCCCAGCATTTT. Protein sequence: CASIGGNQPQHF.

CDR3 loop: CASSLGGLSSYNEQFF. The CDR3 DNA sequence: TGTGCCAGCAGCTTGGGCGGGTTAAGCTCCTACAATGAGCAGTTCTTC. This chain joins TRBV11-3 and TRBJ2-1; TRBD2 is a possible D gene (5 bases). V lost 3 bases and J 0 bases, leaving 12 bases between the germline ends. CDR1 is SGHNT, CDR2 YENEEA, per germline. The CDR3 is 16 amino acids. Complete variable domain (other parts from reference TRBV11-3 and TRBJ2-1): EAGVVQSPRYKIIEKKQPVAFWCNPISGHNTLYWYLQNLGQGPELLIRYENEEAVDDSQLPKDRFSAERLKGVDSTLKIQPAELGDSAVYLCASSLGGLSSYNEQFFGPGTRLTVL.

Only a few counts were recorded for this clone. This CDR3 is CASSPPGGSGTDTQYF. As DNA, the CDR3 is TGTGCCAGCAGTCCCCCCGGGGGTTCAGGCACAGATACGCAGTATTTT. The chain recombines TRBV28 with TRBJ2-3; possibly TRBD2 for D (6 bases). V gave up 5 bases and J gave up 1 base, with 16 bases separating them. Germline V CDR1 and CDR2: MDHEN, SYDVKM. CDR3 length equals 16 residues.